The clone carrying this T cell receptor (beta chain) was counted many times. The sample originates from a study of T cells in Graves' hyperthyroidism and ophthalmopathy. The TCR beta CDR3 regions underwent amplification using RNA transcripts as the source. TCR CDR3 underwent first-round RT-PCR with the HTBI primer set. TCRdb re-called the multiplex PCR reads through MiXCR, storing one row per CDR3 protein. The sample lists 600,000 to 800,000 distinct CDR3 sequences; 35% were seen once. This CDR3 spans 12 amino acids. J lost 10 bases, V lost 1 base, and 3 bases had no gene match. The germline V gene encodes CDR1 SNHLY and CDR2 FYNNEI.

This TCR came from a woman in her forties with Graves' hyperthyroidism. Sequencing was performed on blood. This chain joins TRBV2 and TRBJ1-1; 7 nucleotides line up with TRBD1. The CDR3 loop reads CASSEGQGGAFF. The CDR3 DNA reads as TGTGCCAGCAGTGAAGGACAGGGAGGAGCTTTCTTT.